The 26 T cell receptor beta chains listed next were all sequenced from one sample in a study of blood T cells in healthy people across ages. Alongside a J-beta primer mix, a sample-barcoded 5' primer served in a second PCR lasting about 7 to 11 cycles. Each CDR3 protein is one row after TCRdb ran MiXCR on the 5' RACE reads. In the table there are approximately 780,000 distinct CDR3 sequences, approximately 24% of which are singletons. This sample also belongs to another study, concerning T cells of mothers and their children.

The specimen sequenced was blood. These TCRs come from a boy aged 5-17 years in good health.

This clonotype was seen repeatedly, ten times or more. The rearrangement links TRBV29-1 to TRBJ2-3; 7 bases are a match to TRBD2. There are 13 residues in the CDR3. Germline loops: CDR1 SQVTM, CDR2 ANQGSEA. The V and J ends lost 5 bases and 3 bases, in that order; junction bases with no gene match: 5. For the CDR3, the DNA is TGCAGCGTTCGACCGGGGGGTACAGATACGCAGTATTTT. Its translation: CSVRPGGTDTQYF.

The chain links TRBV7-9 to TRBJ2-4, with 10 positions matching TRBD2. This CDR3 region has 19 residues. The junction had 14 bases not matched to a gene; V was cut back by 5 bases and J by 1 base. CDR1 and CDR2 from the germline V gene are SEHNR and FQNEAQ (reference sequence). The CDR3 protein is CASSPGRLAGDWAKNIQYF. CDR3 coding DNA: TGTGCCAGCAGCCCTGGGAGGCTAGCGGGGGATTGGGCCAAAAACATTCAGTACTTC.

In this sample, this clonotype turned up once. The V call is TRBV7-3, the J call TRBJ2-2; D not certain. Trimming took off 1 base at V and 4 bases at J, with 10 bases between the two ends. The CDR3 length is 15 residues. Germline-derived CDR1 and CDR2 are SGHTA and FQGTGA. Written as DNA, the CDR3 is TGTGCCAGCAGCTTAAGGGCGGAGTTCACCGGGGAGCTGTTTTTT. Protein sequence: CASSLRAEFTGELFF.

The chain links TRBV7-3 to TRBJ2-2; 10 nucleotides align to TRBD2. This CDR3 region has 18 residues. V was clipped by 3 bases and J by 0 bases; unmatched bases: 7. The germline V gene has CDR1 SGHTA and CDR2 FQGTGA. CDR3 nucleotide sequence: TGTGCCAGCAGCTTCTCCCTAGCGGGGGAAACGAACACCGGGGAGCTGTTTTTT. Translated: CASSFSLAGETNTGELFF.

The chain combines TRBV4-1 with TRBJ2-2, with TRBD2 matching 13 bases. Unmatched junction bases numbered 1, after V lost 6 bases and J lost 6 bases. This CDR3 region has 14 residues. CDR1 MGHRA and CDR2 YSYEKL come from the germline V gene. The CDR3 DNA reads TGCGCCAGCAGACTAGCGGGGGGGGCCGGGGAGCTGTTTTTT. This sequence encodes CASRLAGGAGELFF.

There are a few counts of this clonotype. V gene TRBV6-1 combines with J gene TRBJ1-3; possible D gene TRBD1, 5 bases. V was pared by 11 bases and J by 9 bases, with 17 bases between. The germline V gene has CDR1 MNHNS and CDR2 SASEGT. CDR3 length: 12 amino acids. CDR3 sequence: CAARGDWGTIYF. The CDR3, as DNA: TGTGCCGCACGAGGGGACTGGGGCACCATATATTTT.

The V gene is TRBV6-2 or TRBV6-3, the J gene TRBJ1-2; 7 bases agree with TRBD1. The ends lost 5 bases at V and 8 bases at J; junction bases unmatched: 11. The CDR3 sequence is 14 residues long. CDR1 is MNHEY, CDR2 SVGEGT, per germline. The CDR3 loop reads CASSDPSTGHGYTF. As DNA, the CDR3 is TGTGCCAGCAGTGACCCCTCGACAGGGCACGGCTACACCTTC.

This clonotype was detected only a few times. The V and J genes are TRBV7-2 and TRBJ2-1; D is perhaps TRBD2 (5 bases). Germline assignment: CDR1 SGHTA and CDR2 FQGNSA. Trimming cost V 6 bases and J 0 bases, with 18 bases left between them. CDR3 size: 17 residues. The CDR3 sequence is CASRPRSGESSYNEQFF. The CDR3 DNA reads as TGTGCCAGCAGGCCAAGGAGCGGAGAAAGCTCCTACAATGAGCAGTTCTTC.

This clonotype was seen a handful of times. J is TRBJ2-1 and V is TRBV2, with TRBD2 matching over 12 bases. The V gene end was trimmed by 6 bases and the J gene end by 7 bases; junction bases not matched to a gene: 7. This CDR3 comprises 15 residues. Germline loops: CDR1 SNHLY, CDR2 FYNNEI. The CDR3 protein is CASSYLAGGINEQFF. CDR3 sequence (DNA): TGTGCCAGCAGCTATCTAGCGGGGGGGATTAATGAGCAGTTCTTC.

The chain combines TRBV29-1 with TRBJ1-1; 8 bases are a match to TRBD1. V shed 1 base and J 6 bases; nucleotides not matched to a gene: 4. Germline V gene sequence: CDR1 SQVTM, CDR2 ANQGSEA. The CDR3 sequence is 13 residues long. In DNA form, the CDR3 reads TGCAGCGTTGAAGGGAAACAGGGGGCTGAAGCTTTCTTT. It codes for CSVEGKQGAEAFF. The full variable domain, with the rest looked up from reference TRBV29-1 and TRBJ1-1, is SAVISQKPSRDICQRGTSLTIQCQVDSQVTMMFWYRQQPGQSLTLIATANQGSEATYESGFVIDKFPISRPNLTFSTLTVSNMSPEDSSIYLCSVEGKQGAEAFFGQGTRLTVV.

This clonotype was detected only a few times. The gene calls are TRBV11-2 and TRBJ1-3; D is unresolved. The V and J ends lost 0 bases and 3 bases respectively, with 6 bases between them. Germline V lookup: CDR1 SGHAT, CDR2 FQNNGV. The CDR3 is made up of 14 amino acids. The CDR3 DNA reads as TGTGCCAGCAGCTTAGAGAGGGTTGGAAACACCATATATTTT. Translated: CASSLERVGNTIYF.

As concerns this clonotype: One junction end disagrees with the germline gene, perhaps due to a read error. CDR3 region: CAQRQPNNHGYTF. CDR3 nucleotides: TGTGCCCAACGACAGCCGAATAACCATGGCTACACCTTC. This chain uses TRBV30 with TRBJ1-2; D may be TRBD1 (5 bases). Germline V gene sequence: CDR1 GTSNPN, CDR2 SVGIG (reference sequence). The CDR3 has 13 residues.

This clonotype was seen just once. V gene TRBV7-2 combines with J gene TRBJ2-1; 14 bases match TRBD2. This CDR3 comprises 18 residues. With 4 bases clipped from V and 3 bases from J, the junction kept 8 bases outside the gene matches. Per the germline V gene, CDR1 is SGHTA and CDR2 is FQGNSA. This CDR3 reads CASSSGTSGGFYYNEQFF. The CDR3 DNA is TGTGCCAGCAGCTCAGGGACTAGCGGGGGTTTTTACTACAATGAGCAGTTCTTC.

This clonotype came up a few times. This chain joins TRBV3-1 and TRBJ2-5; 9 bases align to TRBD1. V trimming: 4 bases; J trimming: 4 bases; junction bases outside the gene matches: 16. The CDR3 is made up of 18 amino acids. From germline, CDR1 is LGHDT and CDR2 YNNKEL (reference sequence). This CDR3 reads CASSPPGSGQGSGETQYF. The CDR3 coding sequence is TGTGCCAGCAGCCCGCCCGGGTCGGGACAGGGAAGCGGAGAGACCCAGTACTTC.

This rearrangement joins TRBV11-3 to TRBJ2-3; D uncertain. The CDR3 contains 13 residues. V was shortened by 0 bases and J by 8 bases, with 9 bases between the two germline ends. Germline CDR1 and CDR2: SGHNT and YENEEA. CDR3 protein: CASSLEAEGTQYF. The CDR3 DNA is TGTGCCAGCAGCTTAGAGGCGGAAGGTACGCAGTATTTT.

In nucleotides, the CDR3 is TGTGCCAGCAGTTACTCAGAATATAATTCACCCCTCCACTTT. It encodes CASSYSEYNSPLHF. The chain uses TRBV6-5 and TRBJ1-6; D not certain. The CDR3 has 14 amino acids. V lost 0 bases and J 4 bases, leaving 4 bases between the germline ends. CDR1 is MNHEY and CDR2 is SVGAGI in the germline V gene.

CDR3 nucleotides: TGTGCCAGCAGCCACCTAATGTCGGGGACTTCCTACGAGCAGTACTTC. Encoded protein: CASSHLMSGTSYEQYF. The V gene is TRBV7-9, the J gene TRBJ2-7; TRBD2 is a possible D gene (6 bases). The germline V gene encodes CDR1 SEHNR and CDR2 FQNEAQ (reference sequence). The V and J ends lost 5 bases and 1 base respectively, with 18 bases between them. The CDR3 contains 16 residues.

This clonotype was counted a few times. V and J are TRBV12-5 and TRBJ2-5; D gene uncertain. The J call may be mistaken, given a closer DNA end match to TRBJ2-1. This CDR3 region has 12 residues. Germline V gene lookup returns CDR1 LGHNT and CDR2 FRNRAP. CDR3: CASGLVQEEQFF. In DNA form, the CDR3 reads TGTGCTAGTGGTTTGGTACAAGAGGAGCAGTTCTTC.

The CDR3 loop reads CASSQPGAGGANVLTF. CDR3 DNA: TGCGCCAGCAGCCAACCCGGAGCAGGTGGGGCCAACGTCCTGACTTTC. The chain joins TRBV4-1 to TRBJ2-6; D unresolved. This CDR3 is 16 amino acids long. Germline lookup yields CDR1 MGHRA and CDR2 YSYEKL. V lost 2 bases, J lost 3 bases, and 11 bases lay in between.

This clonotype was observed a handful of times. The rearrangement links TRBV2 to TRBJ1-5; possible D gene TRBD1, 5 bases. The CDR3 length is 13 residues. The germline V gene encodes CDR1 SNHLY and CDR2 FYNNEI. V was pared by 4 bases and J by 6 bases, with 10 bases between. The CDR3 DNA follows: TGTGCCAGCAGTGTGGAGGGGTTTCAGCCCCAGCATTTT. Translation gives CASSVEGFQPQHF.

This clonotype has only a few counts. The chain carries TRBV10-2 and TRBJ2-7; D call uncertain. This CDR3 is built from 13 residues. Germline CDR1 is WSHSY and CDR2 is SAAADI. Deletions cut 4 bases from V and 7 bases from J, with 14 bases between. CDR3 protein: CASSGASEGEQYF. The CDR3 coding sequence is TGCGCCAGCAGTGGGGCATCCGAAGGAGAGCAGTACTTC.

This clonotype was detected only a few times. The V and J genes are TRBV4-1 and TRBJ2-6, with 7 bases lining up with TRBD1. The CDR3 is 17 residues long. The V gene end was trimmed by 2 bases and the J gene end by 0 bases; junction bases not matched to a gene: 4. Per the germline V gene, CDR1 is MGHRA and CDR2 is YSYEKL. Here the CDR3 DNA reads TGCGCCAGCAGCCAACAGGGGGTGATCTCTGGGGCCAACGTCCTGACTTTC. This gives the protein CASSQQGVISGANVLTF.

The chain combines TRBV5-1 with TRBJ2-1, with D possibly matching TRBD2 (5 bases). The CDR3 is 13 amino acids. V was shortened by 7 bases and J by 0 bases, with 8 bases between the two germline ends. The germline V gene encodes CDR1 SGHRS and CDR2 YFSETQ. The CDR3 bases are TGCGCCAGCGTCGGGGTCTCCTACAATGAGCAGTTCTTC. Translating it yields CASVGVSYNEQFF.

This clonotype appeared a few times. This chain joins TRBV12-3 or TRBV12-4 and TRBJ2-4; D is possibly TRBD1 (5 bases). V was trimmed by 7 bases and J by 7 bases, leaving 11 bases between them. The length of the CDR3 is 12 residues. CDR3 DNA: TGTGCCAGCAAAGGGGAAATTAACATTCAGTACTTC. Protein: CASKGEINIQYF.

To note about this clonotype: One end of the junction is discordant with germline, which a read error may explain. The V call is TRBV29-1, the J call TRBJ2-7, with a possible D match to TRBD2 (5 bases). Germline lookup yields CDR1 SQVTM and CDR2 ANQGSEA. This CDR3 spans 11 amino acids. CDR3 sequence (DNA): TGCAGCGTTGAAAGGGAGTACGGGCAGTACTTC. Translated, it gives CSVEREYGQYF.

This clonotype came up a few times. DNA for the CDR3: TGCAGCGTTGAAGATCCGACCCGCTCTGGAAACACCATATATTTT. Its protein product is CSVEDPTRSGNTIYF. The chain couples TRBV29-1 to TRBJ1-3; D remains unclear. Germline V gives CDR1 SQVTM, CDR2 ANQGSEA. V lost 0 bases and J lost 0, with 9 bases in between. The CDR3 is 15 residues long.